This T cell receptor beta chain was sequenced for a study of blood T cell repertoires in COVID-19. Study-level background: Whether acute or convalescent, the COVID-19 samples came from the United States, Italy and Spain.

The repertoire was sequenced with immunoSEQ multiplex PCR; TCRdb's copy has only in-frame clones and lacks some. The data show under 250,000 clones, 65% to 90% seen once. There are 16 residues in the CDR3. The germline V gene encodes CDR1 MNHEY and CDR2 SMNVEV (reference sequence). V shed 4 bases, J shed 0 bases, and the junction held 3 bases outside the gene matches. The material sequenced was peripheral blood. The source is a human donor in a cohort sampled during active COVID-19. V usage is TRBV27 and J usage is TRBJ2-6, with 7 bases that match TRBD1. The CDR3 loop reads CASSYRTGSGANVLTF. The DNA of the CDR3 is TGTGCCAGCAGTTACCGGACAGGCTCTGGGGCCAACGTCCTGACTTTC.